This T cell receptor (beta chain) comes out of a study of long-term antiretroviral therapy in people with HIV. Study findings and constraints: Compared with controls, HIV repertoires showed narrower CDR3 length ranges. Blood draws took place between 2004 and 2017 and possibly involved older ART regimens. Clonal expansions arising prior to ART prevailed in the repertoire at every time point.

Samples held about 0.85-10 million cryopreserved PBMC, and DNA extraction followed. Trimming cost V 5 bases and J 6 bases; bases outside gene matches: 13. Germline assignment: CDR1 PRHDT and CDR2 FYEKMQ (reference sequence). This CDR3 spans 17 amino acids. It was version v3.0 of the immunoSEQ assay that was run at survey level. Repertoires were generated with immunoSEQ multiplex PCR, while TCRdb's copy carries only in-frame clones and drops some. The data hold about 21,000 clones, with 82% observed a single time. As regards this clone: Antigen specificity is unknown.

The sample here was unsorted PBMCs, taken at the start of antiretroviral therapy. The rearrangement uses TRBV13 and TRBJ2-2, with 9 bases matching TRBD2. This TCR was recovered from a man aged 45-65 years with HIV. The CDR3 coding sequence is TGTGCCAGCAGCCCCACCAGGGGACTAGCATTAGCCGGGGAGCTGTTTTTT. It is translated as CASSPTRGLALAGELFF.